This T cell receptor (beta chain) comes out of a study of circulating and synovial CD4+ cells in juvenile arthritis. Study-level findings and limits: T cell genome counts differed by at least an order of magnitude between CPL and CD4 samples. Bulk blood CD4 repertoires were more diverse than these.

V dropped 4 bases and J dropped 6; count of bases not matched to a gene: 8. CDR3 length: 14 amino acids. Germline CDR1 reads SGHRS; CDR2 reads YFSETQ. Profiling relied on immunoSEQ multiplex PCR, and the TCRdb table lists in-frame clones only, not all of them. The table records roughly 2,200 clones, 90% to 95% of them present only once. Regarding this clone: Its antigen is not known.

Sequenced: HLA-DR+ CD4+ T cells from blood. Regarding subset: circulating pathogenic-like lymphocytes, sorted as HLA-DR+CD14-CD3+CD4+CD25low/- blood T cells. The receptor's source is a human donor with juvenile idiopathic arthritis. The chain combines TRBV5-1 with TRBJ2-7; 9 positions agree with TRBD1. CDR3 bases: TGCGCCAGCAGCAACCCCCGGGACAGGGTCGAGCAGTACTTC. Protein sequence: CASSNPRDRVEQYF.